This T cell receptor beta chain was documented in a study of T cells in Graves' hyperthyroidism and ophthalmopathy. General study findings and limits: Blood shared most expanded thyroid clonotypes above 0.001.

This clonotype was recorded many times. Its antigen is not known. RNA transcripts were the template for amplifying TCR beta CDR3 regions. Initially, a first-round RT-PCR of the TCR CDR3 employed the HTBI primer set. TCRdb itself ran the multiplex PCR reads through MiXCR, one entry per CDR3 protein. The data contain 450,000 to 700,000 distinct CDR3 sequences, 35% to 55% of them singletons. The CDR3 length is 11 residues. V gave up 8 bases and J gave up 4 bases, with 9 bases separating them. Germline V gene data show CDR1 as SNHLY and CDR2 as FYNNEI. This TCR came from a woman under 30 with Graves' hyperthyroidism. The rearrangement links TRBV2 to TRBJ2-7; D may match TRBD1 or TRBD2 (5 bases each). Specimen: peripheral blood or thyroid tissue (not recorded which). In DNA, the CDR3 is TGTGCCAGCGGGACCGGTTACGAGCAGTACTTC. It encodes CASGTGYEQYF.